A single sample gave rise to the 4 T cell receptor beta chains below, sequenced in a study of T-cell memory formation after mild COVID-19. MiXCR, applied by TCRdb to the 5' RACE reads, yields one record per CDR3 protein. The table shows hundreds of thousands of distinct CDR3 sequences, with approximately 15% occurring only once. The material sequenced was PBMCs or a T cell subset sorted from them (not recorded which). The receptors come from a man aged 18 to 35 who had mild COVID-19 (a few samples of this study predate the infection). Cell type and time point are not known.

This clonotype was seen a handful of times. V and J are TRBV10-3 and TRBJ1-1; D gene uncertain. Trimming removed 3 bases from V and 7 bases from J, with 9 bases in between. This CDR3 has 12 amino acids. Germline values: CDR1 ENHRY, CDR2 SYGVKD. CDR3 sequence reads: CAISEQGYEAFF. In DNA form, the CDR3 reads TGTGCCATCAGTGAACAAGGGTATGAAGCTTTCTTT.

V gene TRBV3-1 combines with J gene TRBJ2-3, with TRBD2 as a possible D gene (5 bases). This CDR3 has 15 residues. Trimming stripped 0 bases from V and 2 bases from J, with 9 bases between. The germline gives CDR1 LGHDT, CDR2 YNNKEL (reference sequence). The CDR3 sequence is CASSQEGGLTDTQYF. The CDR3 DNA follows: TGTGCCAGCAGCCAAGAGGGCGGGCTCACAGATACGCAGTATTTT.

The V call is TRBV5-1, the J call TRBJ1-2, with 7 bases matching TRBD1. The V segment lost 4 bases and the J segment 1 base; nucleotides outside the gene matches: 13. The germline V gene has CDR1 SGHRS and CDR2 YFSETQ. The CDR3 extends over 17 amino acids. CDR3 DNA sequence: TGCGCCAGCAGCCCTGGTAACCGGGACAGCGATAACTATGGCTACACCTTC. Translating it yields CASSPGNRDSDNYGYTF.

As concerns this clonotype: A much larger clone lies one base from this, so it may be a read error. This sequence joins TRBV7-2 and TRBJ1-2; no clear D gene. Germline V gives CDR1 SGHTA, CDR2 FQGNSA. This CDR3 is 12 amino acids long. The CDR3 spells CAISSPRLGYTF. For the CDR3, the DNA is TGTGCCATCAGCTCCCCCAGGCTTGGCTACACCTTC. Filled out from reference TRBV7-2 and TRBJ1-2, the complete variable domain reads GAGVSQSPSNKVTEKGKDVELRCDPISGHTALYWYRQSLGQGLEFLIYFQGNSAPDKSGLPSDRFSAERTGGSVSTLTIQRTQQEDSAVYLCAISSPRLGYTFGSGTRLTVV.